The present entry profiles one T cell receptor (beta chain) with its context. Its cognate antigen is unknown. As it was prepared, the TCRbeta library received unique molecular identifiers. TCRdb used MiXCR to reprocess the PCR reads, holding one entry per CDR3 protein. The sample holds 500,000 to 600,000 distinct CDR3 sequences; 27% are singletons and the top ten take about 35%. The data derive from a study of T-cell reconstitution after alpha-beta-depleted transplantation in children. Findings of the study overall: After transplant, high TCRbeta diversity at day 60 in some patients arose from surviving recipient T cells and thymic progenitors. One year post-transplant, T-cell counts and diversity were largely derived from T cells produced anew. In patients about two months after transplant, alpha-beta T cells reportedly arose from several hundred expanded graft clones.

This CDR3 spans 14 amino acids. Trimming pared 1 base from V and 3 bases from J, leaving 8 bases between. Germline V lookup: CDR1 SGHRS, CDR2 YFSETQ. The receptor was derived from a boy less than two years old with Wiskott-Aldrich syndrome, due to receive a stem cell transplant. This sample comprised PBMCs, obtained before TCRalphabeta/CD19-depleted stem cell transplant. This chain uses TRBV5-1 with TRBJ2-1; tentative D call: TRBD2 (6 bases). The CDR3 sequence is CASSLIGSYNEQFF. DNA of the CDR3: TGCGCCAGCAGCTTGATCGGGAGCTACAATGAGCAGTTCTTC.